Following are 8 T cell receptor beta chains from one sample sequenced in a study of T cells in localized non-small cell lung cancer (TCRdb year 2020). Libraries were built with the immunoSEQ multiplex PCR assay. TCRdb took this table from immuneACCESS and kept in-frame rearrangements with V and J called. Such tables lack part of the clones; where checked against another copy, unresolved V genes explain under half of the gap, and the rest is unexplained. Across this sample there are about 35,000 clones, with around 93% seen only once. The ten largest clones add up to 10% to 15% of the sample. This specimen consisted of peripheral blood mononuclear cells, obtained before any cancer treatment. Source of these receptors: an older female donor with stage II lung adenocarcinoma.

The genes are TRBV7-2 and TRBJ2-2; a weak D match, TRBD1 (5 bases). Germline CDR1 and CDR2: SGHTA and FQGNSA. This CDR3 is built from 16 residues. With 4 bases removed from V and 2 bases from J, the gap between germline ends came to 14 bases. The DNA of the CDR3 is TGTGCCAGCAGCTCGGCCAGGGTAGGAAACACCGGGGAGCTGTTTTTT. This codes for CASSSARVGNTGELFF. Based on the CDR3 plus reference TRBV7-2 and TRBJ2-2, the full variable domain is GAGVSQSPSNKVTEKGKDVELRCDPISGHTALYWYRQSLGQGLEFLIYFQGNSAPDKSGLPSDRFSAERTGGSVSTLTIQRTQQEDSAVYLCASSSARVGNTGELFFGEGSRLTVL.

This sequence joins TRBV7-2 and TRBJ1-2; D not certain. In germline, CDR1 is SGHTA, CDR2 FQGNSA. With 4 bases removed from V and 5 bases from J, the gap between germline ends came to 14 bases. The CDR3 runs 14 residues. The CDR3 is CASSWLPGTYGYTF. The CDR3 DNA reads as TGTGCCAGCAGCTGGTTGCCGGGAACTTATGGCTACACCTTC.

This clone was recorded once. V is TRBV14 and J is TRBJ2-1, with 11 bases matching TRBD2. The CDR3 has 17 amino acids. The V gene end was trimmed by 4 bases and the J gene end by 3 bases; junction bases not matched to a gene: 8. Germline loops: CDR1 SGHDN, CDR2 FVKESK. CDR3 in DNA: TGTGCCAGCAGCCCCAGTCCGGGACTAGCGGACTACAATGAGCAGTTCTTC. It codes for CASSPSPGLADYNEQFF.

The chain joins TRBV6-5 to TRBJ1-2, with D maybe TRBD1 (5 bases). In germline, CDR1 is MNHEY, CDR2 SVGAGI. V was shortened by 0 bases and J by 8 bases, with 13 bases between the two germline ends. The CDR3 has 14 amino acids. The CDR3 spells CASSYSGRVRGYTF. In DNA form, the CDR3 reads TGTGCCAGCAGTTACTCCGGCAGGGTGAGGGGCTACACCTTC.

The genes are TRBV2 and TRBJ1-1; TRBD1 is a possible D gene (6 bases). Germline CDR1 is SNHLY and CDR2 is FYNNEI. The V gene lost 5 bases and the J gene lost 1 base, with 17 bases spanning the gap. The CDR3 has 16 amino acids. In DNA form, the CDR3 reads TGTGCCAGCAGTTCAAAGGGGACATTCACGAACACTGAAGCTTTCTTT. It yields the protein CASSSKGTFTNTEAFF.

The chain employs TRBV28 and TRBJ1-2; D is undetermined. Trimming shortened V by 5 bases and J by 3 bases, and 7 bases separated the two germline ends. This CDR3 is 12 amino acids long. Germline CDR1 is MDHEN and CDR2 is SYDVKM. The CDR3 DNA is TGTGCCAGCAGTCTCCTTCACTATGGCTACACCTTC. It translates to CASSLLHYGYTF.

The chain is built from TRBV18 and TRBJ1-1; TRBD1 agrees at 8 bases. Trimming at V came to 3 bases and at J to 4 bases, leaving 7 bases not matched to a gene. Germline CDR1 KGHSH, CDR2 LQKENI. There are 15 residues in the CDR3. The CDR3 loop reads CASSPSRGQVTEAFF. The DNA for the CDR3 is TGTGCCAGCTCACCGTCCAGGGGGCAAGTCACTGAAGCTTTCTTT. The entire variable domain, with the rest obtained from reference TRBV18 and TRBJ1-1, is as follows: NAGVMQNPRHLVRRRGQEARLRCSPMKGHSHVYWYRQLPEEGLKFMVYLQKENIIDESGMPKERFSAEFPKEGPSILRIQQVVRGDSAAYFCASSPSRGQVTEAFFGQGTRLTVV.

CDR3 residues: CASSLASSDYGYTF. The CDR3 nucleotides read TGCGCCAGCAGCTTGGCCTCTTCGGACTATGGCTACACCTTC. The V call is TRBV5-1, the J call TRBJ1-2; D is uncertain. Looked up from germline, CDR1 is SGHRS and CDR2 is YFSETQ. Trimming took off 0 bases at V and 3 bases at J, with 9 bases between the two ends. The CDR3 covers 14 residues.